One sample yielded the 18 T cell receptor beta chains listed below, sequenced in a study of early T cells in non-severe SARS-CoV-2 infection. TCRdb recomputed calls from the 5' RACE reads with MiXCR, one row per CDR3 protein. This sample yields roughly 40,000 distinct CDR3 sequences, of which 7% to 8% are seen a single time; approximately 8% belongs to the top ten. The source material was whole blood. The receptors were gathered from an adult who was a healthcare worker with PCR-confirmed SARS-CoV-2 infection or an uninfected control (not recorded which).

V is TRBV7-2 and J is TRBJ2-6; TRBD1 or TRBD2 may be the D gene (7 bases each). Between the trimmed V and J ends, which lost 4 bases and 0 bases, there was a span of 10 bases. The CDR3 runs 16 residues. The germline V gene encodes CDR1 SGHTA and CDR2 FQGNSA. DNA of the CDR3: TGTGCCAGCAGCTCAGGGGGGGGCTCTGGGGCCAACGTCCTGACTTTC. Amino acid sequence: CASSSGGGSGANVLTF.

This clonotype appeared many times. The V gene is TRBV19, the J gene TRBJ2-1; 10 bases agree with TRBD1. The CDR3 consists of 17 residues. CDR1 LNHDA and CDR2 SQIVND come from the germline V gene (reference sequence). The junction had 6 bases not matched to a gene; V was cut back by 0 bases and J by 4 bases. The chain's CDR3 is CASSIDLGTGAYNEQFF. CDR3 DNA: TGTGCCAGTAGTATAGATCTTGGGACAGGGGCTTACAATGAGCAGTTCTTC.

CDR3 sequence (DNA): TGTGCCAGCAGCTTAGAGGAAGCGGTCGGGGGATCAGATACGCAGTATTTT. Encoded protein: CASSLEEAVGGSDTQYF. The chain couples TRBV7-2 to TRBJ2-3, with a possible D match to TRBD2 (6 bases). The ends were cut back, 1 base at V and 4 bases at J, with 18 bases in the middle. The germline gives CDR1 SGHTA, CDR2 FQGNSA. CDR3 size: 17 residues. Full variable domain (remainder filled in from reference TRBV7-2 and TRBJ2-3): GAGVSQSPSNKVTEKGKDVELRCDPISGHTALYWYRQSLGQGLEFLIYFQGNSAPDKSGLPSDRFSAERTGGSVSTLTIQRTQQEDSAVYLCASSLEEAVGGSDTQYFGPGTRLTVL.

This chain joins TRBV29-1 and TRBJ2-3; the D is unclear. The CDR3 spans 11 residues. V lost 8 bases and J 1 base, leaving 7 bases between the germline ends. Germline-derived CDR1 and CDR2 are SQVTM and ANQGSEA. CDR3 amino acids: CSICGTDTQYF. The CDR3 DNA reads TGCAGCATCTGCGGCACAGATACGCAGTATTTT.

Ten or more counts support this clonotype. The J gene is TRBJ1-2, the V gene TRBV12-3 or TRBV12-4; no reliable D call. V was shortened by 6 bases and J by 3 bases, with 5 bases between the two germline ends. The length of the CDR3 is 11 residues. CDR3 sequence reads: CASSVYYGYTF. The CDR3 nucleotides read TGTGCCAGCAGCGTGTACTATGGCTACACCTTC.

This clonotype was picked up many times. This chain joins TRBV5-1 and TRBJ2-5, with D unclear. This CDR3 is built from 15 residues. The V end lost 0 bases, the J end lost 2 bases, and 11 bases lay between the germline ends. CDR1 is SGHRS and CDR2 is YFSETQ in the germline V gene. The CDR3 region is CASSLGPTEQETQYF. The DNA for the CDR3 is TGCGCCAGCAGCTTGGGGCCTACAGAACAAGAGACCCAGTACTTC.

This clonotype was counted at least ten times. This chain links TRBV28 with TRBJ2-7; a possible D gene is TRBD1 (6 bases). Germline V gene sequence: CDR1 MDHEN, CDR2 SYDVKM. The V end lost 6 bases, the J end lost 5 bases, and 14 bases lay between the germline ends. This CDR3 comprises 13 residues. The CDR3 DNA follows: TGTGCCAGCAGAGGTCCTAACAGGGACGAGCAGTACTTC. As protein: CASRGPNRDEQYF.

This clonotype was seen at least ten times. The chain links TRBV20-1 to TRBJ2-3; D is possibly TRBD2 (5 bases). V was shortened by 7 bases and J by 2 bases, with 13 bases between the two germline ends. In germline, CDR1 is DFQATT, CDR2 SNEGSKA (reference sequence). The CDR3 contains 13 residues. The CDR3 region has the DNA TGCAGTGAGAGGGATCCCGCCACAGATACGCAGTATTTT. Translating gives CSERDPATDTQYF.

This clonotype came up many times. The chain joins TRBV4-3 to TRBJ1-2; D uncertain. The germline CDR1 and CDR2 sequences are LGHNA and YSLEER. V gave up 6 bases and J gave up 4 bases, with 12 bases separating them. The CDR3 totals 13 residues. In DNA form, the CDR3 reads TGCGCCAGCAGTATTCGGGCCGGCTATGGCTACACCTTC. Encoded protein: CASSIRAGYGYTF.

This clonotype was seen a few times. The chain employs TRBV19 and TRBJ2-3, with D perhaps matching TRBD2 (5 bases). Trimming took off 5 bases at V and 6 bases at J, with 15 bases between the two ends. The germline V gene encodes CDR1 LNHDA and CDR2 SQIVND (reference sequence). There are 14 residues in the CDR3. CDR3 sequence reads: CASSGGRLSDTQYF. For the CDR3, the DNA is TGTGCCAGTAGTGGAGGACGGCTGAGCGATACGCAGTATTTT.

This clonotype was detected many times. The chain is built from TRBV7-6 and TRBJ1-6, with D unclear. The CDR3 loop spans 13 amino acids. Trimming took off 5 bases at V and 8 bases at J, with 10 bases between the two ends. CDR1 is SGHVS and CDR2 is FNYEAQ in the germline V gene. CDR3 DNA sequence: TGTGCCAGCAGCCTCGAGAGGCATTCACCCCTCCACTTT. This translates into CASSLERHSPLHF.

This clonotype was observed a few times. The chain carries TRBV7-6 and TRBJ1-1; tentative D call: TRBD1 (6 bases). Germline V CDR1 and CDR2: SGHVS, FNYEAQ. Trimming shortened V by 6 bases and J by 5 bases, and 13 bases separated the two germline ends. CDR3 size: 13 residues. The CDR3 protein is CASSRTGTTEAFF. CDR3 bases: TGTGCCAGCAGTCGTACAGGGACAACTGAAGCTTTCTTT. The full variable domain, in which reference TRBV7-6 and TRBJ1-1 provide the parts outside the CDR3, is GAGVSQSPRYKVTKRGQDVALRCDPISGHVSLYWYRQALGQGPEFLTYFNYEAQQDKSGLPNDRFSAERPEGSISTLTIQRTEQRDSAMYRCASSRTGTTEAFFGQGTRLTVV.

On this clonotype itself: With a much larger clone just one base away, this may be a read error. V and J are TRBV4-2 and TRBJ1-5; D is ambiguous. This CDR3 contains 16 residues. The V gene's germline CDR1 is LGHNA and CDR2 YNFKEQ. The CDR3 loop reads CTSSTMGLAGVWPQHF. The CDR3 bases are TGTACCAGCAGCACAATGGGCCTCGCGGGAGTTTGGCCCCAGCATTTT.

This clonotype appeared a few times. The rearrangement joins TRBV11-3 to TRBJ2-1, with D maybe TRBD2 (5 bases). Trimming left V 5 bases short and J 6 bases short, with 11 bases between. This CDR3 is 13 amino acids long. From germline, CDR1 is SGHNT and CDR2 YENEEA. Written as DNA, the CDR3 is TGTGCCAGCAGCACCGGGATTCTCAATGAGCAGTTCTTC. Protein sequence: CASSTGILNEQFF.

Relative to its sample, this clonotype is medium-sized. The chain uses TRBV4-2 and TRBJ2-1; no clear D. V lost 0 bases and J 12 bases, leaving 15 bases between the germline ends. CDR3 size: 14 residues. From germline, CDR1 is LGHNA and CDR2 YNFKEQ. This chain's CDR3 is CASSQEFNVAVQFF. The CDR3 DNA sequence: TGTGCCAGCAGCCAAGAATTTAATGTGGCAGTGCAGTTCTTC.

This clonotype was detected a few times. The chain carries TRBV28 and TRBJ2-5, with 8 bases identical to TRBD2. The CDR3 has 13 amino acids. Germline assignment: CDR1 MDHEN and CDR2 SYDVKM. The trim removed 2 bases at V and 5 bases at J, leaving 1 base unmatched. CDR3 in DNA: TGTGCCAGCAGTTTAGCTAGCGGGGAGACCCAGTACTTC. It yields the protein CASSLASGETQYF.

This clonotype was recorded only once. This chain connects TRBV18 to TRBJ2-1, with D unresolved. V was trimmed by 3 bases and J by 4 bases, leaving 7 bases between them. CDR1 and CDR2 from the germline V gene are KGHSH and LQKENI. This CDR3 is built from 13 residues. In DNA form, the CDR3 reads TGTGCCAGCTCACCGACTCAGTACAATGAGCAGTTCTTC. This encodes CASSPTQYNEQFF.

This clonotype has ten or more counts. CDR3 DNA sequence: TGTGCCAGCAGTTACTCAGTTACCCACTATGGCTACACCTTC. Its translation: CASSYSVTHYGYTF. The rearrangement uses TRBV6-5 and TRBJ1-2; D is undetermined. Trimming removed 0 bases from V and 3 bases from J, with 8 bases in between. The germline V gene encodes CDR1 MNHEY and CDR2 SVGAGI. The CDR3 spans 14 residues.